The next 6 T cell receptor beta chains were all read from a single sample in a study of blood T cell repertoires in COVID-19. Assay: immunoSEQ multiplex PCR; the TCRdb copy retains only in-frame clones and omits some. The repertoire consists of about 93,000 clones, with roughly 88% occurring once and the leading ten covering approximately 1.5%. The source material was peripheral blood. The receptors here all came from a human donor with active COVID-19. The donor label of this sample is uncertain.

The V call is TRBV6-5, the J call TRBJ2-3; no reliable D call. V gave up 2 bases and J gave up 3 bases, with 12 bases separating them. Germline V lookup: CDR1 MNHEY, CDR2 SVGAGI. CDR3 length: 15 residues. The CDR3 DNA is TGTGCCAGCAGTTACAGCCCCTTGCCTACAGATACGCAGTATTTT. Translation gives CASSYSPLPTDTQYF.

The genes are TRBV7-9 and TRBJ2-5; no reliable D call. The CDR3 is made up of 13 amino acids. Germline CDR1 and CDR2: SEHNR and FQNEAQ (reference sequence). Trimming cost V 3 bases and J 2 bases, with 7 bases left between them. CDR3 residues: CASSFNSQETQYF. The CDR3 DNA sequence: TGTGCCAGCAGCTTCAACAGTCAAGAGACCCAGTACTTC.

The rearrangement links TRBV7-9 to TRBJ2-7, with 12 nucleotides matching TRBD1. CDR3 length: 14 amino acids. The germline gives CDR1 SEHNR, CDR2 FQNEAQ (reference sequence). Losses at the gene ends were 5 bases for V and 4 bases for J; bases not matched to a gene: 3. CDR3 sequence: CASSRDRGQYEQYF. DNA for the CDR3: TGTGCCAGCAGCAGGGACAGGGGGCAGTACGAGCAGTACTTC.

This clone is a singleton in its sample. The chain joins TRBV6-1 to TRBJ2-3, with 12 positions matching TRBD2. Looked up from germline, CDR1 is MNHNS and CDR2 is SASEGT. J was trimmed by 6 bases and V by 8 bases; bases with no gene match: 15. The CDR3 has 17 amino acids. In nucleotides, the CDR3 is TGTGCCAGCGGTGGGGAACCGGGACTAGCGGGTTTTGATACGCAGTATTTT. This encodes CASGGEPGLAGFDTQYF.

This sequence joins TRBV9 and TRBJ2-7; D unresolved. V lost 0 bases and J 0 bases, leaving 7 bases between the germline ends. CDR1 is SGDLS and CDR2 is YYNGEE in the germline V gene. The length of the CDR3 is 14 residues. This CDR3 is CASSVDYDSYEQYF. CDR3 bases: TGTGCCAGCAGCGTAGACTACGACTCCTACGAGCAGTACTTC.

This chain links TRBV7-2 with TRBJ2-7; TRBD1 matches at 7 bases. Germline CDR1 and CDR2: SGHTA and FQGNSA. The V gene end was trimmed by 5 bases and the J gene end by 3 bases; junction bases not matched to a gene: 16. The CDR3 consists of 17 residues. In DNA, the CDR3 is TGTGCCAGCAGCCCCCGGGACAGCTCAGGGAGAGGCTACGAGCAGTACTTC. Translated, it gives CASSPRDSSGRGYEQYF.